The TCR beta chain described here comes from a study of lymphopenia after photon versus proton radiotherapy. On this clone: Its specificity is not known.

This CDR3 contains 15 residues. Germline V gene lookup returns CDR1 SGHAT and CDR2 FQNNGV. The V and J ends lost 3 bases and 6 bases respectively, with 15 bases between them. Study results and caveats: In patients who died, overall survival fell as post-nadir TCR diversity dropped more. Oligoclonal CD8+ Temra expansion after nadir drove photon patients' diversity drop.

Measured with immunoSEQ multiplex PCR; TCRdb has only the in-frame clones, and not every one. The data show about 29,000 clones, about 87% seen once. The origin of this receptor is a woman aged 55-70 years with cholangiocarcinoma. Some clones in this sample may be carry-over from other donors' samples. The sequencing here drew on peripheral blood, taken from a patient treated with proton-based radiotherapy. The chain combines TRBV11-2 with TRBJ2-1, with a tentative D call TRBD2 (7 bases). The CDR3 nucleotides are TGTGCCAGCAGCTTTAGGGGGGGGTTCACCAATGAGCAGTTCTTC. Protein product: CASSFRGGFTNEQFF.